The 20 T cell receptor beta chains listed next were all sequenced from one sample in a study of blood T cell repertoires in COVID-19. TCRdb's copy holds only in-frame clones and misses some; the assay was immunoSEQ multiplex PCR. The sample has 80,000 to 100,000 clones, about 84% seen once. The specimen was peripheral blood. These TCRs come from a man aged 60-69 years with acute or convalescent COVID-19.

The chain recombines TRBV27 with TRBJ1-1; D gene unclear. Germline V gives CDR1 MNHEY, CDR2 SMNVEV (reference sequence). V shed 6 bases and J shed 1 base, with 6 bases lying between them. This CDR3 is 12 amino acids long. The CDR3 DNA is TGTGCCAGCAGGGAGAGGAACACTGAAGCTTTCTTT. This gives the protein CASRERNTEAFF.

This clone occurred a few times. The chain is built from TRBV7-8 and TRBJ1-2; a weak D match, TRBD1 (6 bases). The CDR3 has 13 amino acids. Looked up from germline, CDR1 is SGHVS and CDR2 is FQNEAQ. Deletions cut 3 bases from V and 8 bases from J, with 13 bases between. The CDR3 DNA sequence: TGTGCCAGCAGCTTTACAGGGTTGGAGGGCTACACCTTC. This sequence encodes CASSFTGLEGYTF.

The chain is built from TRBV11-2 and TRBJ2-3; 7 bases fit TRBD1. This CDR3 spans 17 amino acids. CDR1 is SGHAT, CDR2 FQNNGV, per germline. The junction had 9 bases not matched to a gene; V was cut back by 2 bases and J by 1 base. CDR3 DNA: TGTGCCAGCAGCTTATACATGAGGACAGGTGGCACAGATACGCAGTATTTT. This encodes CASSLYMRTGGTDTQYF.

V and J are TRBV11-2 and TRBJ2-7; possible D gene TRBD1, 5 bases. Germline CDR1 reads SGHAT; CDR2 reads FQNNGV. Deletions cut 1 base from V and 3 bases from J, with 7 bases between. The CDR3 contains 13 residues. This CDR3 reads CASSLAGFYEQYF. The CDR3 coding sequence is TGTGCCAGCAGCTTAGCAGGGTTCTACGAGCAGTACTTC.

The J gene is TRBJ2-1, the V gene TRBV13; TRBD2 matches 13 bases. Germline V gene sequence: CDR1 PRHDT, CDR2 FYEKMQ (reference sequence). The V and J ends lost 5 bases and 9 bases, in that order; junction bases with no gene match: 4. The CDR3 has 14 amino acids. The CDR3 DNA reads TGTGCCAGCAGCCAAGGACTAGCGGGAGTTGAGCAGTTCTTC. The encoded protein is CASSQGLAGVEQFF.

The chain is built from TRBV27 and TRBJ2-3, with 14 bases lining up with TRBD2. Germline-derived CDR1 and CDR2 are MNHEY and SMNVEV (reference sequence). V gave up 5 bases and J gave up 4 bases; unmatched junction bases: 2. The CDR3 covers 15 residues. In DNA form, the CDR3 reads TGTGCCAGCAGTCTGGGACTAGCGGGGGCAGATACGCAGTATTTT. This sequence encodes CASSLGLAGADTQYF.

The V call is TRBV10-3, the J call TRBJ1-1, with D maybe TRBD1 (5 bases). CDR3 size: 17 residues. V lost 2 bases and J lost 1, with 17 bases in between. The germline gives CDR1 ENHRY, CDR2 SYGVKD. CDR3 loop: CAISEGSKGLENTEAFF. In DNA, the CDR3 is TGTGCCATCAGTGAGGGAAGTAAGGGGTTGGAGAACACTGAAGCTTTCTTT.

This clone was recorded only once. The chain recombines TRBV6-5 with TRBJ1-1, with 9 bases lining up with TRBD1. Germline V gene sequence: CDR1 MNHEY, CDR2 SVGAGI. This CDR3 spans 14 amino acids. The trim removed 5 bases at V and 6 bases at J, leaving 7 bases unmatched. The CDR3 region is CASSLTGGASEAFF. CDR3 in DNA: TGTGCCAGCAGTCTCACAGGGGGCGCGTCTGAAGCTTTCTTT.

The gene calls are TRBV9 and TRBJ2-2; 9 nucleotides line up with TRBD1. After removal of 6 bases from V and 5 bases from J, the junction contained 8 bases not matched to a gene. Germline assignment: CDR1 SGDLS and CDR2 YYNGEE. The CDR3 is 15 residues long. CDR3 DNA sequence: TGTGCCAGCAACATACAGGGGGCTGATACCGGGGAGCTGTTTTTT. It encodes CASNIQGADTGELFF.

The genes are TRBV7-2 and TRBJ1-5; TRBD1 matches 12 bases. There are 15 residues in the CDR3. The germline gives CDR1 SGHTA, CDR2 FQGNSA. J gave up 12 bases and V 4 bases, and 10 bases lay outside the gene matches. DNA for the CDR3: TGTGCCAGCAGCTCCACCCCGGGACAGGGGGCCGGCCAGCATTTT. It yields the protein CASSSTPGQGAGQHF.

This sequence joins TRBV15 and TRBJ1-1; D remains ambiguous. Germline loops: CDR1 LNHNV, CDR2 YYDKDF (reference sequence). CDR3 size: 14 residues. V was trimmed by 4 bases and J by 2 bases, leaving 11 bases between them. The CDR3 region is CATSTLEINTEAFF. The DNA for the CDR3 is TGTGCCACCAGCACTTTAGAGATAAACACTGAAGCTTTCTTT.

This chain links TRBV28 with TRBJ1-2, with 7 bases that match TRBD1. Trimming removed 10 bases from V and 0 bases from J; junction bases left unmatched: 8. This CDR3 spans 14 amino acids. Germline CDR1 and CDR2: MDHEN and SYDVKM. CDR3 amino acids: CAIHAQGANYGYTF. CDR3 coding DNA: TGTGCCATACATGCCCAGGGGGCTAACTATGGCTACACCTTC.

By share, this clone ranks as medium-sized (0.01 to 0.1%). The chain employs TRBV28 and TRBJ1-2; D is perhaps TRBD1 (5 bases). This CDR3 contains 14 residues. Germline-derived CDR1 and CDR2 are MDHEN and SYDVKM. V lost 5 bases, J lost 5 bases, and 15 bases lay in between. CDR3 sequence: CASSPRGGGYGYTF. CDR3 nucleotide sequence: TGTGCCAGCAGTCCCCGCGGGGGGGGGTATGGCTACACCTTC.

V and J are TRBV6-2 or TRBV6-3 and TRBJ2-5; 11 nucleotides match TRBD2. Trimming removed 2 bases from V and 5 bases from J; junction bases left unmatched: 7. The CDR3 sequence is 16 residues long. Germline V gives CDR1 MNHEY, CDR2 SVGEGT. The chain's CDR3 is CASSYRSSGGGETQYF. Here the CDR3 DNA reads TGTGCCAGCAGTTACCGGAGTAGCGGGGGGGGCGAGACCCAGTACTTC.

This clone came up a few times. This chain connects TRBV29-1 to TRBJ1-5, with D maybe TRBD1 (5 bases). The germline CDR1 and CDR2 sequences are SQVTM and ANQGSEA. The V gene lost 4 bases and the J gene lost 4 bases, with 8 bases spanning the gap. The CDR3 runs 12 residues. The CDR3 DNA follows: TGCAGCGTTGGCTACAGGAATCAGCCCCAGCATTTT. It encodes CSVGYRNQPQHF.

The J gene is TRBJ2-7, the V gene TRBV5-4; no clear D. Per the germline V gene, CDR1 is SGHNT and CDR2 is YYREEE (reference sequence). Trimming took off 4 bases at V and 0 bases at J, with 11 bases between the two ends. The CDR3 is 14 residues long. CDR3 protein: CASSKQQSSYEQYF. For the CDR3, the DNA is TGTGCCAGCAGCAAGCAACAGAGCTCCTACGAGCAGTACTTC. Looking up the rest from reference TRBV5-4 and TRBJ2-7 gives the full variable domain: ETGVTQSPTHLIKTRGQQVTLRCSSQSGHNTVSWYQQALGQGPQFIFQYYREEENGRGNFPPRFSGLQFPNYSSELNVNALELDDSALYLCASSKQQSSYEQYFGPGTRLTVT.

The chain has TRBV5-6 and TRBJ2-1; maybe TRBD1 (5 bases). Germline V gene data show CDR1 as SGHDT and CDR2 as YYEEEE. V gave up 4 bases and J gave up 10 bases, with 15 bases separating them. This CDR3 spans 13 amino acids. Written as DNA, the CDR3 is TGTGCCAGCAGCGTAACCAGGGTAGGGGAGCAGTTCTTC. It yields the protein CASSVTRVGEQFF.

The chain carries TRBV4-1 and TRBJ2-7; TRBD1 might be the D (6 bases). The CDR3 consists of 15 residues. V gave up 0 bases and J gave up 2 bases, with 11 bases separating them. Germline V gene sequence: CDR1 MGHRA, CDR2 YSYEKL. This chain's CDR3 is CASSQEIQGAYEQYF. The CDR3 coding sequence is TGCGCCAGCAGCCAAGAAATACAGGGAGCCTACGAGCAGTACTTC.

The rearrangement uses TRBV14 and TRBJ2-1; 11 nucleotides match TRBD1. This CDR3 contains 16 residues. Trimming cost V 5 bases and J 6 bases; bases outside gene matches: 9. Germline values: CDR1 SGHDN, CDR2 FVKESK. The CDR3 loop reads CASSFSGQGAFNEQFF. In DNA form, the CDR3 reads TGTGCCAGCAGCTTTTCTGGACAGGGGGCGTTCAATGAGCAGTTCTTC.

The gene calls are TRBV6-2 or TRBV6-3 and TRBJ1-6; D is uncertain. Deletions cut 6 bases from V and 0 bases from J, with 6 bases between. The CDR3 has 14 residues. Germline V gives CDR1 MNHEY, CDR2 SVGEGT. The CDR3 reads CASSDFSYNSPLHF. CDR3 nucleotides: TGTGCCAGCAGCGACTTCTCCTATAATTCACCCCTCCACTTT.